This T cell receptor beta chain came from a study of T cell responses to AZD1222 COVID-19 vaccine (dated by TCRdb to the early 2020s). Some background on the complete study: Because spike-specific TCR depth and breadth did not differ between the two schedules, AZD1222 recipients who got a second dose at roughly 4 weeks were pooled with those who got a second dose at roughly 12 weeks. Trial participants were enrolled by age into subgroups of 18-55, 56-69 and 70-plus years, and around 140, 26 and 57 TCR-sequenced participants, respectively, were included in these subgroups. TCR sequencing was performed for about 250 trial participants, of whom roughly 200 were given two doses of AZD1222 and some 26 were given two doses of MenACWY control vaccine. The research as a whole found: Epitopes outside the regions mutated in the B.1.351 and B.1.1.7 variants were reportedly recognized by nearly half of the unique spike-specific TCRs. Vaccine-associated CD4 TCRs spanned the whole spike protein, with dominant responses in regions 160-218 and 743-854. Spike-specific TCR breadth and depth rose significantly after two AZD1222 doses compared with day 0 and with MenACWY recipients. Only six AZD1222 recipients were SARS-CoV-2 seropositive at baseline, limiting conclusions about previously exposed vaccinees. Because no day 14 peak-response samples were available, the repertoires could be characterized only after the peak T cell response. Participants were mostly white British, with more females than males. The authors suggested clonal diversity may have been underestimated. The 56-69-year group was small, and its depth increase did not reach significance, likely because of low power.

The CDR3 regions of human TCRbeta chains were analyzed by immunosequencing. In the original analysis: Repertoire TCRs were matched against a reference library of SARS-CoV-2-specific TCRs generated with the MIRA antigen-specificity platform. Breadth meant the fraction of unique TCRs that were SARS-CoV-2-associated, whereas depth meant the fraction of total T cells that were SARS-CoV-2-associated. Using the MIRA data, every spike-specific TCR was mapped to the spike region that the TCR reacted to and assigned to either a CD4 or a CD8 class. Log10-transformed breadth and depth values were compared by one-way ANOVA with Sidak's multiple comparisons tests. Imported from immuneACCESS, the table was reduced by TCRdb to in-frame sequences with V and J called. These copies leave out some clones; in studies compared against another copy, an unresolved V gene accounts for under half, and the cause of the remainder is not known. V and J calls and clone size come straight from that table; D and trimming were deduced from the DNA. The sample table records about 120,000 clones; less than 90% of these occur just once. The ten largest account for roughly 7.4% of the sample.

The intended sense of this specimen's time point label: baseline before first vaccination. The vaccinee samples were drawn from two UK trials, COV001 and COV002, one of which was a single-blind randomized controlled phase 2/3 trial testing AZD1222 (ChAdOx1 nCoV-19) in healthy adults. Trial participant PBMC samples were collected at day 0 and day 28 after the second dose for TCRbeta chain sequencing. Concerning this clone: Its antigen remains undetermined. Per-base quality was not reported, and no clone a single base away is much larger than it.

The material was peripheral blood, obtained on day 0 of AZD1222 vaccination. This sequence was found in an adult in good health.

The nucleotide sequence reads TGTGCCAGTACGAGGGATTTAATTATGAACACTGAAGCTTTCTTT. Its translation is CASTRDLIMNTEAFF. This chain is built from TRBV19 and TRBJ1-1; the D gene cannot be resolved reliably. V lost 7 bases and J lost 0 bases; the stretch between them is 15 bases long. There are 15 amino acids in the CDR3, from cysteine to phenylalanine inclusive. The only DNA kept is the CDR3, 45 bases in frame from the first base. CDR1 and CDR2 (LNHDA, SQIVND) derive from the germline V gene (reference sequence).